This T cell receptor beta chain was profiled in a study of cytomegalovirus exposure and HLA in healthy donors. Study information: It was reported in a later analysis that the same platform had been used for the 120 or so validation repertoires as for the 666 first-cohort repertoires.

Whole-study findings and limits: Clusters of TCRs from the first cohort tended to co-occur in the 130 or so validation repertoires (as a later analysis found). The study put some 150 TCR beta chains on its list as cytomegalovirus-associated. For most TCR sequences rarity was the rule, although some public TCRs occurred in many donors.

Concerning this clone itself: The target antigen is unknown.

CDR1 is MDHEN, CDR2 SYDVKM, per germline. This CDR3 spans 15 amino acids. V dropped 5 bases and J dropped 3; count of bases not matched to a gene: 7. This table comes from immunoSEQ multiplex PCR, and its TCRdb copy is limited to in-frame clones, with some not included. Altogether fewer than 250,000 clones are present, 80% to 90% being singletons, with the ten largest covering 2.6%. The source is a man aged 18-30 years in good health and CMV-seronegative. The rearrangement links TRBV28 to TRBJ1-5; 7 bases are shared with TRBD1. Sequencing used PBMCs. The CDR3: CASSPPTGNNQPQHF. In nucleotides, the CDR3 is TGTGCCAGCAGTCCCCCGACAGGGAACAATCAGCCCCAGCATTTT.